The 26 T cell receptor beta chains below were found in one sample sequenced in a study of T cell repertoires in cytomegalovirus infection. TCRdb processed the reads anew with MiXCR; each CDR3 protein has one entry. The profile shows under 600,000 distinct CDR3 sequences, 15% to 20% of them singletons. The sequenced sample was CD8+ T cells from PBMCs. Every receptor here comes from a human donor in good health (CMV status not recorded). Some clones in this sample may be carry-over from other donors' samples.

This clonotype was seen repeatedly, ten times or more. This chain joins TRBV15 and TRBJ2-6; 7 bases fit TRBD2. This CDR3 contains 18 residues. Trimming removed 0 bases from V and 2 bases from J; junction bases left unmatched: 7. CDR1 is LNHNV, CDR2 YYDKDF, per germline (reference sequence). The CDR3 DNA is TGTGCCACCAGCAGAGAAGGGGAGGGACGGACTGGGGCCAACGTCCTGACTTTC. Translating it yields CATSREGEGRTGANVLTF.

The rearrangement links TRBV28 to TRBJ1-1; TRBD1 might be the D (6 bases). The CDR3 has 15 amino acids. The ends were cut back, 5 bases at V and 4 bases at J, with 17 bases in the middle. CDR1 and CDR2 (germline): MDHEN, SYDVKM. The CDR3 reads CASSPSGASRTEAFF. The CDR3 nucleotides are TGTGCCAGCAGTCCCTCAGGGGCGAGTCGCACTGAAGCTTTCTTT. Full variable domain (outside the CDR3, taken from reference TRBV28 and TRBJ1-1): DVKVTQSSRYLVKRTGEKVFLECVQDMDHENMFWYRQDPGLGLRLIYFSYDVKMKEKGDIPEGYSVSREKKERFSLILESASTNQTSMYLCASSPSGASRTEAFFGQGTRLTVV.

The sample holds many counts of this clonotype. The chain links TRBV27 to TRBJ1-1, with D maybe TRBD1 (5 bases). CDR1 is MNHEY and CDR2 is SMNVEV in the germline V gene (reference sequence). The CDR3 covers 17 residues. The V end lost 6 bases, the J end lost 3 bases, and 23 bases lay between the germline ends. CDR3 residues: CASSKGPTGVRDTEAFF. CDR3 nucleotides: TGTGCCAGCAGCAAAGGTCCCACAGGAGTGAGGGACACTGAAGCTTTCTTT.

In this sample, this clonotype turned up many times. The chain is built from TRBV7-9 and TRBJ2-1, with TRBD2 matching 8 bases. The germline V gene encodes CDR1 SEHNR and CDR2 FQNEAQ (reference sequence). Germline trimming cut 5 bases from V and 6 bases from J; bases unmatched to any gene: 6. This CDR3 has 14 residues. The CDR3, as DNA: TGTGCCAGCAGCCTTAACAGCGGGGGCAATGAGCAGTTCTTC. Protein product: CASSLNSGGNEQFF.

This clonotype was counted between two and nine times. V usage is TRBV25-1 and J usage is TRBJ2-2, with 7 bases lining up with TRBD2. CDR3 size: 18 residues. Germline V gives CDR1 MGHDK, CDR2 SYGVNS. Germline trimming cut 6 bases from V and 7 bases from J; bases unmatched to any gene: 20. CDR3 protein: CASSGGIPGTRLHGELFF. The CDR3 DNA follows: TGTGCCAGCAGCGGGGGGATTCCCGGGACCCGGCTTCACGGGGAGCTGTTTTTT.

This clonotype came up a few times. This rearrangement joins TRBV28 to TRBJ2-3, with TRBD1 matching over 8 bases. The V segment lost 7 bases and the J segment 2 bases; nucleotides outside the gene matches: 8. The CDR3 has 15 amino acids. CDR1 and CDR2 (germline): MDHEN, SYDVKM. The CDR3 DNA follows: TGTGCCAGCAACCAGGGGGCAGGCTACACAGATACGCAGTATTTT. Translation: CASNQGAGYTDTQYF.

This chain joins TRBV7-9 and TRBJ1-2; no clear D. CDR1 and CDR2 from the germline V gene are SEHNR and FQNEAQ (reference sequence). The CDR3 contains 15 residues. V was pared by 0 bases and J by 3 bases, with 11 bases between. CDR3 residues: CASSLAFATDYGYTF. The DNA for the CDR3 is TGTGCCAGCAGCTTAGCCTTCGCGACTGACTATGGCTACACCTTC.

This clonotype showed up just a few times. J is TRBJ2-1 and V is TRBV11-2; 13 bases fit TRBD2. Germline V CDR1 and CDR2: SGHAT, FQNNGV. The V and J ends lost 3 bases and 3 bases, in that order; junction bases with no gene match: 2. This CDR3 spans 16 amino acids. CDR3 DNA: TGTGCCAGCAGCTTTTGGACTAGCGGGGGCTACAATGAGCAGTTCTTC. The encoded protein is CASSFWTSGGYNEQFF.

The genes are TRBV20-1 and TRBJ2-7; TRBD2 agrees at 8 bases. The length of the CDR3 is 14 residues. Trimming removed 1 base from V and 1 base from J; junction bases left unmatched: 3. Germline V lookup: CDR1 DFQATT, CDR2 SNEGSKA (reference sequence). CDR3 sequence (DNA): TGCAGTGCTAGAGCCGGGACTAGTTCCTACGAGCAGTACTTC. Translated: CSARAGTSSYEQYF.

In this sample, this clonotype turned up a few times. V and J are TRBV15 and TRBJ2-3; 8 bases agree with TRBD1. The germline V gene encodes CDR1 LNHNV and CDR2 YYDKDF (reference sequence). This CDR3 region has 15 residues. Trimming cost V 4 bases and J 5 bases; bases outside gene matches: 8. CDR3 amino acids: CATSTFGQGVDTQYF. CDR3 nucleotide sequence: TGTGCCACCAGCACCTTCGGACAGGGAGTAGATACGCAGTATTTT.

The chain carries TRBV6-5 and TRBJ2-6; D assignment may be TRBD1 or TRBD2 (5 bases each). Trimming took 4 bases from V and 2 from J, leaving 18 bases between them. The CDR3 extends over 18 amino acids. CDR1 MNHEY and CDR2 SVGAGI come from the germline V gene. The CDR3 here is CASSSFNTEGPGANVLTF. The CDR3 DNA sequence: TGTGCCAGCAGTTCCTTCAACACCGAGGGGCCTGGGGCCAACGTCCTGACTTTC.

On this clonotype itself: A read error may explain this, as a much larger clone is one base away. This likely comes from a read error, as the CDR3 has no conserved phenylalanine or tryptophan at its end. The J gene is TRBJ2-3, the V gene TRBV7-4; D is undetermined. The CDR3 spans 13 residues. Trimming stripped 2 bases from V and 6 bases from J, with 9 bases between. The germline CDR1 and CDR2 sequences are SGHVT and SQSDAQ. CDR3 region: CASSLNPSDTQYL. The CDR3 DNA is TGTGCCAGCAGCTTAAATCCCTCTGATACGCAGTATCTT.

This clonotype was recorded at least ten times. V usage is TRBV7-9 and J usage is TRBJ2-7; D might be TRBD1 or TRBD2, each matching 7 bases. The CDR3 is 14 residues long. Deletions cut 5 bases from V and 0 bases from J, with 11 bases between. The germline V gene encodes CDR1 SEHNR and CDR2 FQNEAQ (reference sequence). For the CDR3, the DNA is TGTGCCAGCAGCCGGGGGGACAGCTCCTACGAGCAGTACTTC. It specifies CASSRGDSSYEQYF.

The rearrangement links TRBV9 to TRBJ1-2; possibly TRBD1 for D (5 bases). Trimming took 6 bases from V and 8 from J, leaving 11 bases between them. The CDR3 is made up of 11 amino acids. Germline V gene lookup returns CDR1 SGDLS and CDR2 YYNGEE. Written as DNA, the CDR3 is TGTGCCAGCATGGGGGGGGTCGGCTACACCTTC. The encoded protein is CASMGGVGYTF.

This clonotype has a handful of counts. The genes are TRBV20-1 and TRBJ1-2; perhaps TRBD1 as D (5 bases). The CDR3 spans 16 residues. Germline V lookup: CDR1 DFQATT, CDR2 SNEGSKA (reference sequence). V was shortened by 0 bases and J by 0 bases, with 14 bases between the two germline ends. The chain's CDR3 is CSARDNVEGSNYGYTF. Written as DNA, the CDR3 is TGCAGTGCTAGAGACAACGTAGAGGGGTCTAACTATGGCTACACCTTC.

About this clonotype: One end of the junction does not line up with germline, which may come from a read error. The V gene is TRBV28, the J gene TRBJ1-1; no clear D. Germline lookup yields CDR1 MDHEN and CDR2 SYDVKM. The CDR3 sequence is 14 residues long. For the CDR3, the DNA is TGTGCCAGCAGTTTCGGTGGAATGAACACTCAAGCTTTCTTT. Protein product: CASSFGGMNTQAFF.

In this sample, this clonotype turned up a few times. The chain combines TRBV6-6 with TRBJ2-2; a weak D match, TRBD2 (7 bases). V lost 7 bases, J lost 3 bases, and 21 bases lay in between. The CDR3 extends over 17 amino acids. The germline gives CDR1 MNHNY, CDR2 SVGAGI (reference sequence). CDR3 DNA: TGTGCCAGCACCTTACGGGCGGGGGCAGTGGACACCGGGGAGCTGTTTTTT. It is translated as CASTLRAGAVDTGELFF.

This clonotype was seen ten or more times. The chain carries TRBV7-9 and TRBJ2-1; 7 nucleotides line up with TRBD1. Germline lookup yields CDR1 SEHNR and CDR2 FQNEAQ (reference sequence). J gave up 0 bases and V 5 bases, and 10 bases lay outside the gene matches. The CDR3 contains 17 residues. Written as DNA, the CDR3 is TGTGCCAGCAGCCCCACCGGGACAGCGAGCTCCTACAATGAGCAGTTCTTC. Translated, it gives CASSPTGTASSYNEQFF.

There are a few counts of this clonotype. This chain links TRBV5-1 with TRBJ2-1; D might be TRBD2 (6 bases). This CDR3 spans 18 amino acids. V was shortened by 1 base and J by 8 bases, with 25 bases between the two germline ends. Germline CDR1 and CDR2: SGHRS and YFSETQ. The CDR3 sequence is CASSLFGGAGPAGDEQFF. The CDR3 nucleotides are TGCGCCAGCAGCTTGTTTGGCGGGGCCGGACCAGCCGGCGATGAGCAGTTCTTC.

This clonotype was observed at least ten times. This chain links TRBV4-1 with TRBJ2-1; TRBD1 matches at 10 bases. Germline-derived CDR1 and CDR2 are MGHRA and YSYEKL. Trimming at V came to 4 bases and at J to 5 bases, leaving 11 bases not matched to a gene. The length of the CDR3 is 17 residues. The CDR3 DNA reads TGCGCCAGCAGCCCTCCTTTGGGACAGGGGATGCACAATGAGCAGTTCTTC. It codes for CASSPPLGQGMHNEQFF.

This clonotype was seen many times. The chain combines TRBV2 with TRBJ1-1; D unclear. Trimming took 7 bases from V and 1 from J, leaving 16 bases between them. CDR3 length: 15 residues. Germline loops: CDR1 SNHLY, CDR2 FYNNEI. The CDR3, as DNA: TGTGCCAGCATTCGCCCGAAGGCTGGGAACACTGAAGCTTTCTTT. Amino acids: CASIRPKAGNTEAFF. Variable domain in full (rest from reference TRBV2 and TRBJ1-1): EPEVTQTPSHQVTQMGQEVILRCVPISNHLYFYWYRQILGQKVEFLVSFYNNEISEKSEIFDDQFSVERPDGSNFTLKIRSTKLEDSAMYFCASIRPKAGNTEAFFGQGTRLTVV.

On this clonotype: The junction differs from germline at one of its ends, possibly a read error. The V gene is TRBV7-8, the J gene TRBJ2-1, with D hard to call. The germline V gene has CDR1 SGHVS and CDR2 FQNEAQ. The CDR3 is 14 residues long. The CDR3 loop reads CASTPGGMRNEQFF. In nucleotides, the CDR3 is TGTGCAAGCACACCCGGTGGCATGAGGAATGAGCAGTTCTTC.

The CDR3: CASTPDMTLSHEQYF. CDR3 nucleotides: TGTGCCAGCACCCCAGACATGACTCTAAGTCACGAGCAGTACTTC. V usage is TRBV9 and J usage is TRBJ2-7; D ambiguous. CDR1 and CDR2 from the germline V gene are SGDLS and YYNGEE. V dropped 6 bases and J dropped 5 bases, with 21 bases sitting between them. The CDR3 has 15 amino acids.

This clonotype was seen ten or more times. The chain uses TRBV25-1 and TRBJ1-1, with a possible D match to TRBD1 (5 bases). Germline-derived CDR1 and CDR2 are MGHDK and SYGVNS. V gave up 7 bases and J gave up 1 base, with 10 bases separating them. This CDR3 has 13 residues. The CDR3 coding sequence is TGTGCCAGCAAACGGGGGGGGAACACTGAAGCTTTCTTT. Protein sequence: CASKRGGNTEAFF.

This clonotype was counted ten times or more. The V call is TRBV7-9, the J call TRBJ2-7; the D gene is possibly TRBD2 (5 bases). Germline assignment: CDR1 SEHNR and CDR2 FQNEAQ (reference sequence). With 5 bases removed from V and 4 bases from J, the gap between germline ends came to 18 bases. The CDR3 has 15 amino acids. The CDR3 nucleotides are TGTGCCAGCAGCCCGGGGAAGGGAATCCTGTACGAGCAGTACTTC. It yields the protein CASSPGKGILYEQYF. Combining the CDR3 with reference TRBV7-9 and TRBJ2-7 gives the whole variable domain DTGVSQNPRHKITKRGQNVTFRCDPISEHNRLYWYRQTLGQGPEFLTYFQNEAQLEKSRLLSDRFSAERPKGSFSTLEIQRTEQGDSAMYLCASSPGKGILYEQYFGPGTRLTVT.

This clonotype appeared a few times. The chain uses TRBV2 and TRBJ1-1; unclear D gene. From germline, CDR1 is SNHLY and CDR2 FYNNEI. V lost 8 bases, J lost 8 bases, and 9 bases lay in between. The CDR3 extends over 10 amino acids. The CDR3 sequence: CASGLREAFF. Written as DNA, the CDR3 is TGTGCCAGCGGACTAAGAGAAGCTTTCTTT. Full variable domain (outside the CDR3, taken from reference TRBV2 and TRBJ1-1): EPEVTQTPSHQVTQMGQEVILRCVPISNHLYFYWYRQILGQKVEFLVSFYNNEISEKSEIFDDQFSVERPDGSNFTLKIRSTKLEDSAMYFCASGLREAFFGQGTRLTVV.